This TCR beta chain was recorded in a study of cytomegalovirus exposure and HLA in healthy donors. At the level of the study: Across 300 to 400 genotyped donors, approximately 80% landed in the Caucasian-associated ancestry cluster.

Germline V gives CDR1 SGHNT, CDR2 YENEEA. The CDR3 totals 13 residues. Trimming removed 2 bases from V and 8 bases from J, with 10 bases in between. The study ran its PCR with 60 Vbeta and 13 Jbeta primers. The data were produced by immunoSEQ multiplex PCR, yet TCRdb's version contains in-frame clones alone and is incomplete. The sample totals 200,000 or so clones. Healthy individuals who donated bone marrow served as the donors. Turning to this clone: What it binds is not known.

Study-wide points: Upon later analysis, TCR association rates were observed to vary by HLA locus, being highest for DRB1 and lowest for HLA-C. Association with HLA alleles at 0.05 false discovery rate was found for around 17,000 TCR beta sequences in a later analysis.

The source material was PBMCs. The chain uses TRBV11-3 and TRBJ2-4; D may be TRBD2 (6 bases). This sequence originates from a boy younger than 18 in good health and CMV-seronegative. Here the CDR3 reads CASSLRGGDIQYF. CDR3 nucleotides: TGTGCCAGCAGCTTACGGGGAGGAGACATTCAGTACTTC. The complete variable domain, with remaining parts taken from reference TRBV11-3 and TRBJ2-4, reads EAGVVQSPRYKIIEKKQPVAFWCNPISGHNTLYWYLQNLGQGPELLIRYENEEAVDDSQLPKDRFSAERLKGVDSTLKIQPAELGDSAVYLCASSLRGGDIQYFGAGTRLSVL.